A single sample gave rise to the 9 T cell receptor beta chains below, sequenced in a study of OX40 agonist ivuxolimab in advanced cancers. The method was immunoSEQ multiplex PCR; TCRdb's version includes in-frame clones alone and lacks a portion of them. Of about 40,000 clones listed, approximately 80% were seen once; the top ten hold around 8%. The input for sequencing was CD4+ or CD8+ T cells sorted from blood, taken in a trial of the OX40 agonist ivuxolimab. The receptors shown here come from an adult with an advanced solid tumor such as melanoma, head and neck, liver or kidney cancer.

In DNA form, the CDR3 reads TGTGCCAGCTCTCGGGTGAACACTGAAGCTTTCTTT. It encodes CASSRVNTEAFF. The chain is built from TRBV9 and TRBJ1-1, with no clear D. This CDR3 is 12 amino acids long. Germline-derived CDR1 and CDR2 are SGDLS and YYNGEE. The V gene lost 7 bases and the J gene lost 0 bases, with 7 bases spanning the gap. The whole variable domain, remainder taken from reference TRBV9 and TRBJ1-1, is DSGVTQTPKHLITATGQRVTLRCSPRSGDLSVYWYQQSLDQGLQFLIQYYNGEERAKGNILERFSAQQFPDLHSELNLSSLELGDSALYFCASSRVNTEAFFGQGTRLTVV.

The chain has TRBV6-6 and TRBJ2-5; D gene uncertain. Trimming removed 2 bases at V and 2 bases at J, with 15 bases between. The CDR3 length is 16 residues. Per germline, CDR1 MNHNY and CDR2 SVGAGI (reference sequence). CDR3 nucleotides: TGTGCCAGCAGTTACCTGACCGGGCAGGCACAAGAGACCCAGTACTTC. Its protein is CASSYLTGQAQETQYF.

This sequence joins TRBV7-2 and TRBJ1-4; 10 bases align to TRBD1. CDR1 is SGHTA and CDR2 is FQGNSA in the germline V gene. J gave up 0 bases and V 3 bases, and 7 bases lay outside the gene matches. This CDR3 has 18 residues. CDR3 region: CASSFDRGPLATNEKLFF. The CDR3 region has the DNA TGTGCCAGCAGCTTCGACAGGGGGCCCTTAGCAACTAATGAAAAACTGTTTTTT.

The J gene is TRBJ1-2, the V gene TRBV4-1; D is unresolved. V was pared by 2 bases and J by 4 bases, with 11 bases between. The CDR3 consists of 14 residues. The germline V gene has CDR1 MGHRA and CDR2 YSYEKL. CDR3 amino acids: CASSQQPDGYGYTF. CDR3 DNA sequence: TGCGCCAGCAGCCAACAACCCGACGGCTATGGCTACACCTTC.

V gene TRBV11-2 combines with J gene TRBJ2-5; D call uncertain. CDR3 length: 12 residues. Germline CDR1 and CDR2: SGHAT and FQNNGV. Trimming took off 1 base at V and 5 bases at J, with 5 bases between the two ends. In nucleotides, the CDR3 is TGTGCCAGCAGCTTAGTCCCGGAGACCCAGTACTTC. Its translation: CASSLVPETQYF.

The chain joins TRBV27 to TRBJ2-3; either TRBD1 or TRBD2 may supply D (5 bases each). The V gene lost 5 bases and the J gene lost 2 bases, with 14 bases spanning the gap. The CDR3 totals 15 residues. CDR1 MNHEY and CDR2 SMNVEV come from the germline V gene (reference sequence). In DNA, the CDR3 is TGTGCCAGCAGTCCCGGGGCCCCATTCACAGATACGCAGTATTTT. Protein: CASSPGAPFTDTQYF.

The rearrangement links TRBV19 to TRBJ1-2; D gene uncertain. V was trimmed by 10 bases and J by 6 bases, leaving 12 bases between them. CDR1 and CDR2 (germline): LNHDA, SQIVND (reference sequence). This CDR3 contains 11 residues. DNA of the CDR3: TGTGCCACCGACCTCGGGGATGGCTACACCTTC. This codes for CATDLGDGYTF.

V usage is TRBV5-1 and J usage is TRBJ2-7; TRBD2 matches 12 bases. The CDR3 has 16 residues. Trimming removed 4 bases from V and 3 bases from J; junction bases left unmatched: 8. Germline V gene lookup returns CDR1 SGHRS and CDR2 YFSETQ. The CDR3 is CASSQMTSGSGYEQYF. In nucleotides, the CDR3 is TGCGCCAGCAGCCAAATGACTAGCGGGAGTGGCTACGAGCAGTACTTC.

This clone has only one observation. The chain employs TRBV19 and TRBJ2-3; 7 bases are shared with TRBD2. The CDR3 covers 13 residues. In germline, CDR1 is LNHDA, CDR2 SQIVND (reference sequence). V trimming: 10 bases; J trimming: 0 bases; junction bases outside the gene matches: 4. CDR3 nucleotides: TGTGCCACCCGACTAGCAAGCACAGATACGCAGTATTTT. Encoded protein: CATRLASTDTQYF.